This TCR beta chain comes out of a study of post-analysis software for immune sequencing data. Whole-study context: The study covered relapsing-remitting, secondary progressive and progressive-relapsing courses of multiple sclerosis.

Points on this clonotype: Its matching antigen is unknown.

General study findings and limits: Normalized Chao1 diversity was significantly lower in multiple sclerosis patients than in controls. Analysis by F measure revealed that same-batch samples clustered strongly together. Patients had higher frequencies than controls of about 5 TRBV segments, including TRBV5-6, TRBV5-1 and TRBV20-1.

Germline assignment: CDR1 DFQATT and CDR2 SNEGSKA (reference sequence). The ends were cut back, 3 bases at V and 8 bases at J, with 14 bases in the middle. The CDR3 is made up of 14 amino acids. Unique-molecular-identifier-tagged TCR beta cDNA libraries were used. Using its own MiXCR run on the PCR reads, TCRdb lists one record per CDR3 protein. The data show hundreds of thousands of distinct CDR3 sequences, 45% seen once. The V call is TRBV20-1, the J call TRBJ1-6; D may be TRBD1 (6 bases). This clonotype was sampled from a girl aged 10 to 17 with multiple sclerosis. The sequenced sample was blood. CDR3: CSASHQGMDSPLHF. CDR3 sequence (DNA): TGCAGTGCTAGTCATCAGGGGATGGATTCACCCCTCCACTTT.